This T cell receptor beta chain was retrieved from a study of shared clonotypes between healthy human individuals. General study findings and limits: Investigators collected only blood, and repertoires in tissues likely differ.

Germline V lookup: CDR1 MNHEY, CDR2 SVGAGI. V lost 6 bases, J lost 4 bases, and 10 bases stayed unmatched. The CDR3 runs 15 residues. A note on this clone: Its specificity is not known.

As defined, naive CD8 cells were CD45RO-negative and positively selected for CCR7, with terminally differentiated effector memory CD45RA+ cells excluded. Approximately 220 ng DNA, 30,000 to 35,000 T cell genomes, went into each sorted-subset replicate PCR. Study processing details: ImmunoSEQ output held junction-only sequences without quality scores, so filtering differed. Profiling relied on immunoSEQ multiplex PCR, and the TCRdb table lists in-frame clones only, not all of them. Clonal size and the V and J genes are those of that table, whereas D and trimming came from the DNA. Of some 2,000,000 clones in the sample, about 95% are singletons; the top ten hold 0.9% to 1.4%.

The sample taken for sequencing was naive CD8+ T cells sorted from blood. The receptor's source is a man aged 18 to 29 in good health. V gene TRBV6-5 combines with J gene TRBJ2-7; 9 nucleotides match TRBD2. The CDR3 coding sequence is TGTGCCAGCAGGTTGGGGCTAGCGGGATGGTACGAGCAGTACTTC. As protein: CASRLGLAGWYEQYF.